The sequence of this T cell receptor (beta chain) was determined in a study of cytomegalovirus exposure and HLA in healthy donors (TCRdb year 2017). In terms of the full investigation: According to a later analysis, the 120 or so validation repertoires were produced on the same platform as the 666 repertoires of the first cohort. To predict cytomegalovirus infection status, the study combined high-throughput TCR immunosequencing, statistical association of individual TCRs with disease status, and machine learning. In addition to the first cohort of hundreds of subjects, a separate validation cohort of over 90 different subjects was used. The aim of the study was to test whether cataloging public T cell receptors could identify signatures of past pathogen exposure.

What the study reported, not specific to this receptor: A total of 150 to 200 TCR beta chains were listed by the study as associated with cytomegalovirus. A later analysis had no HLA typing for the validation cohort, so co-occurrence there was scored across all 120 repertoires. A few of the identified cytomegalovirus-associated TCR beta chains were confirmed in vitro to be specific for cytomegalovirus antigens. According to the authors, the approach could potentially be generalized to other disease states and immunological phenotypes. While some public TCRs were present in many individuals, most TCR sequences turned up only very rarely across donors. Subsequent analysis determined that TCRs grouped into clusters in the first cohort also showed a tendency toward co-occurrence across the approximately 120 validation repertoires, and 94% of cluster scores exceeded 0. The classifier was reported to diagnose cytomegalovirus status with high specificity and sensitivity in both the original and validation cohorts.

With regard to this clone: The specificity of this receptor is unknown. Base qualities are missing; no much larger clone stands one base away.

The library was made by the immunoSEQ multiplex PCR assay. As for how the authors treated the data: To diagnose cytomegalovirus status from the catalog of TCR beta chain sequences, a statistical classification framework was built. The table comes from immuneACCESS by way of TCRdb, which keeps in-frame sequences with V and J called. Part of the clones is missing from these tables; in studies checked, under half for an unresolved V gene and the rest for unknown reasons. The V and J calls and clone size are taken from that table; D and trimming were inferred from the DNA. The table for this sample lists 130,000 to 150,000 clones; around 89% of them were counted only once. The ten largest clonotypes hold 6.2% of the sample. Donors formed part of the validation cohort, which comprised over a hundred subjects and was distinct from the first cohort of several hundred subjects. For this chain, trimming is 1 base at the V end and 7 bases at the J end, and the number of junction bases without a gene match is 3. Its CDR3 holds 14 amino acids, cysteine through phenylalanine. Only the CDR3 DNA stays, 42 bases, in frame from base 1. CDR1 and CDR2 are drawn from the germline V gene: SGHAT, FQNNGV.

The sample was PBMCs. Recombination joined TRBV11-2 with TRBJ2-7; 11 of the junction bases match TRBD2. This receptor was obtained from a woman aged 30 to 39 in good health and CMV-seropositive. The sequenced DNA: TGTGCCAGCAGCTTAGTTAGCGGGGGGGGAGAGCAGTACTTC. This encodes CASSLVSGGGEQYF.